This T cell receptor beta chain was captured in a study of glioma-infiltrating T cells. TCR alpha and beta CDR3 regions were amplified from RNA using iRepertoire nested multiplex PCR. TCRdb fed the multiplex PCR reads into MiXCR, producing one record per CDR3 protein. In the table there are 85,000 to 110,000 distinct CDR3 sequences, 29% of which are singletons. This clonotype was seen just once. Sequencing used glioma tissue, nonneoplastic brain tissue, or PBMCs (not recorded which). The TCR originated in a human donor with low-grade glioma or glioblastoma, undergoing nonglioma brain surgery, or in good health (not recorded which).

CDR3 amino acids: CSVESADSYYGYTF. In DNA, the CDR3 is TGCAGCGTTGAATCTGCGGACAGCTACTATGGCTACACCTTC. This chain joins TRBV29-1 and TRBJ1-2; tentative D call: TRBD1 (6 bases). The V end lost 2 bases, the J end lost 3 bases, and 13 bases lay between the germline ends. In germline, CDR1 is SQVTM, CDR2 ANQGSEA. The CDR3 spans 14 residues.